Listed here are 10 T cell receptor beta chains from one sample, sequenced in a study of PD-L1 blockade in urothelial cancer. The method was immunoSEQ multiplex PCR; TCRdb's version includes in-frame clones alone and lacks a portion of them. The repertoire holds about 24,000 clones, with around nine tenths as singletons. The sequencing here drew on PBMCs, taken around atezolizumab (anti-PD-L1) treatment. All receptors come from a man aged 50-60 years with urothelial cancer.

The rearrangement uses TRBV6-5 and TRBJ1-2; D not certain. Trimming took 7 bases from V and 6 from J, leaving 15 bases between them. Germline V gene lookup returns CDR1 MNHEY and CDR2 SVGAGI. This CDR3 is 13 amino acids long. The CDR3 loop is CASIGRLSDGYTF. CDR3 bases: TGTGCCAGCATTGGGCGTTTGTCGGATGGCTACACCTTC.

The chain recombines TRBV6-6 with TRBJ2-2; TRBD1 might be the D (6 bases). Germline lookup yields CDR1 MNHNY and CDR2 SVGAGI (reference sequence). The germline V and J ends were trimmed by 3 bases and 1 base, with 12 bases remaining between them. The CDR3 covers 16 residues. CDR3 sequence: CASSYSLGQNTGELFF. The DNA for the CDR3 is TGTGCCAGCAGTTATTCGCTGGGACAGAACACCGGGGAGCTGTTTTTT.

The rearrangement joins TRBV7-2 to TRBJ1-1; 10 nucleotides match TRBD1. The CDR3 is 15 residues long. Germline values: CDR1 SGHTA, CDR2 FQGNSA. The junction had 5 bases not matched to a gene; V was cut back by 6 bases and J by 1 base. The CDR3 bases are TGTGCCAGCAGGGACAGGACAGGGGGGAACACTGAAGCTTTCTTT. This translates into CASRDRTGGNTEAFF. Supplemented by reference TRBV7-2 and TRBJ1-1, the full variable domain reads GAGVSQSPSNKVTEKGKDVELRCDPISGHTALYWYRQSLGQGLEFLIYFQGNSAPDKSGLPSDRFSAERTGGSVSTLTIQRTQQEDSAVYLCASRDRTGGNTEAFFGQGTRLTVV.

The chain links TRBV7-8 to TRBJ2-2; no clear D. The CDR3 loop spans 11 amino acids. V dropped 4 bases and J dropped 8 bases, with 5 bases sitting between them. CDR1 and CDR2 from the germline V gene are SGHVS and FQNEAQ. This CDR3 is CASSSVGELFF. In DNA, the CDR3 is TGTGCCAGCAGCTCCGTAGGGGAGCTGTTTTTT.

Remarks on this clone: Other DNA sequences within the sample encode an identical CDR3. J is TRBJ2-7 and V is TRBV23-1, with D tentatively TRBD1 (5 bases). TRBV23-1 is an ORF, with its function uncertain. Trimming took off 3 bases at V and 3 bases at J, with 18 bases between the two ends. The CDR3 loop spans 16 amino acids. The chain's CDR3 is CASSQSTGQAFYEQYF. CDR3 coding DNA: TGCGCCAGCAGTCAGTCTACAGGTCAGGCGTTCTACGAGCAGTACTTC.

The V call is TRBV6-5, the J call TRBJ1-1; tentatively, D is TRBD1 (5 bases). V lost 7 bases to trimming and J lost 5 bases, with 11 bases between them. The CDR3 contains 12 residues. Germline CDR1 MNHEY, CDR2 SVGAGI. The CDR3 bases are TGTGCCAGCAAAAGGGGAAAGACTGAAGCTTTCTTT. It encodes CASKRGKTEAFF.

The rearrangement links TRBV19 to TRBJ1-4, with TRBD1 matching over 8 bases. J was trimmed by 7 bases and V by 7 bases; bases with no gene match: 8. Germline CDR1 LNHDA, CDR2 SQIVND (reference sequence). There are 14 residues in the CDR3. DNA for the CDR3: TGTGCCAGTACGGGCAGGGGGCAGAGTGAAAAACTGTTTTTT. This translates into CASTGRGQSEKLFF.

The chain joins TRBV5-1 to TRBJ2-5; D perhaps matches TRBD2 (6 bases). V was pared by 4 bases and J by 5 bases, with 21 bases between. The germline gives CDR1 SGHRS, CDR2 YFSETQ. This CDR3 spans 16 amino acids. CDR3 nucleotide sequence: TGCGCCAGCAGCCAAGACACCGGGACTTTGAGGGAGACCCAGTACTTC. Translated: CASSQDTGTLRETQYF.

The rearrangement uses TRBV7-2 and TRBJ2-5; 7 bases agree with TRBD1. The CDR3 has 15 residues. Germline V gives CDR1 SGHTA, CDR2 FQGNSA. V was clipped by 8 bases and J by 2 bases; unmatched bases: 11. CDR3 nucleotide sequence: TGTGCCAGCCGCAACGGGGACAGAATACAAGAGACCCAGTACTTC. Its protein is CASRNGDRIQETQYF.

The rearrangement links TRBV30 to TRBJ1-2; a weak D match, TRBD1 (5 bases). The CDR3 covers 13 residues. Germline V gene data show CDR1 as GTSNPN and CDR2 as SVGIG (reference sequence). Trimming removed 0 bases from V and 8 bases from J, with 13 bases in between. CDR3: CAWSVLGAYGYTF. The CDR3 bases are TGTGCCTGGAGTGTACTTGGGGCCTACGGCTACACCTTC.